These T cell receptor beta chains were read from a single sample in a study of CD8 T cells in Susac syndrome. In TCRdb, the immunoSEQ multiplex PCR reads were re-called with MiXCR into one record per CDR3 protein. Among more than 200,000 distinct CDR3 sequences, approximately 94% were seen once, and the ten largest hold approximately 0.15%. The source material was CD4+ T cells from PBMCs. These receptors were obtained from a human donor with Susac syndrome. Each CDR3 is given with its conserved first and last residue. Each record gives: V gene, clone size, J gene, D gene, CDR3 protein. The D gene is left open where the match is weak. Only some rows state a clone size, as once, few, many or a class for expanded clones.

>TRBV4-3|.|TRBJ1-2|TRBD1
CASSRGTAQEYGYTF
>TRBV29-1|.|TRBJ1-2|TRBD1
CSVGTGAIYGYTF
>TRBV27|.|TRBJ1-2|.
CASKTRGDGYTF
>TRBV5-1|.|TRBJ1-6|TRBD1
CASSPTGPESPLHF
>TRBV19|.|TRBJ1-5|.
CASRRDRFNQPQHF
>TRBV30|.|TRBJ1-4|TRBD1
CAWRQGAEEKLFF
>TRBV6-5|once|TRBJ1-5|.
CASSYLGQPQHF
>TRBV9|.|TRBJ2-1|TRBD1
CASSVETSGGFNEQFF
>TRBV5-4|.|TRBJ2-2|.
CASSLAQGRAGELFF
>TRBV19|.|TRBJ2-1|TRBD2
CASSLSRTSGGGGEQFF
>TRBV20-1|.|TRBJ2-3|TRBD1
CSAYRGSSADTQYF
>TRBV7-9|.|TRBJ2-1|.
CASSLDNNEQFF
>TRBV7-9|.|TRBJ2-3|.
CASSLATPSTDTQYF
>TRBV6-2/TRBV6-3|.|TRBJ1-5|TRBD1
CASSYWGDRGDQPQHF
>TRBV27|.|TRBJ1-1|.
CASSNLAVNTEAFF
>TRBV14|.|TRBJ2-5|.
CASSQEYAGQETQYF
>TRBV7-9|.|TRBJ2-3|.
CASRNQDSSTDTQYF
>TRBV24-1|.|TRBJ2-3|TRBD1
CATSDLRQGSTDTQYF
>TRBV29-1|once|TRBJ1-1|TRBD1
CSVLQGPHTEAFF
>TRBV18|once|TRBJ1-4|.
CASSPRRQSINEKLFF
>TRBV5-1|.|TRBJ2-3|.
CASSLQTSSTDTQYF
>TRBV20-1|.|TRBJ2-5|TRBD2
CSARDLLAGDDYQETQYF
>TRBV20-1|.|TRBJ1-1|.
CSASHSPNTEAFF
>TRBV20-1|.|TRBJ1-4|.
CSAGPPGVTNEKLFF
>TRBV5-1|few|TRBJ1-2|.
CASRPDVTNYGYTF
>TRBV28|.|TRBJ1-1|.
CASSPPRDNAFF
>TRBV3-1|.|TRBJ2-7|TRBD1
CASSQDPHGQVTYEQYF
>TRBV5-1|.|TRBJ2-3|.
CASSGFTDTQYF
>TRBV12-3/TRBV12-4|.|TRBJ2-7|.
CASSLNRAANEQYF
>TRBV11-2|.|TRBJ2-1|.
CASSSDINNEQFF
>TRBV19|.|TRBJ1-2|.
CASSIGAADYGYTF
>TRBV6-2/TRBV6-3|.|TRBJ1-5|.
CASNQGAMGQPQHF
>TRBV30|.|TRBJ1-2|.
CAWSARVYGYTF
>TRBV7-9|.|TRBJ1-4|.
CASSPGLGGEKLFF
>TRBV29-1|.|TRBJ1-1|TRBD1
CSVSRTGENTEAFF
>TRBV11-1|.|TRBJ2-2|.
CASSLVGGTGELFF
>TRBV2|.|TRBJ2-5|TRBD1
CASSPNGQGQETQYF
>TRBV6-2/TRBV6-3|.|TRBJ1-1|.
CASSPRPRDWTEAFF
>TRBV7-6|.|TRBJ2-1|.
CASSLLSGVGGNEQFF
>TRBV20-1|once|TRBJ2-5|TRBD2
CSASGLAGGPAGTQYF
>TRBV12-3/TRBV12-4|.|TRBJ1-6|TRBD1
CASRMDRVGVFGPPLHF
>TRBV5-1|.|TRBJ1-1|.
CASSFQTGSEAFF
>TRBV6-2/TRBV6-3|.|TRBJ2-5|.
CASRRGRETQYF
>TRBV20-1|.|TRBJ1-5|.
CSARDNRAPDSNQPQHF
>TRBV20-1|.|TRBJ2-5|.
CSAPQAGQETQYF